This T cell receptor (beta chain) was retrieved from a study of blood T cell repertoires in COVID-19. Authors' data handling: Nucleated cell counts were estimated from reference gene primer amplification. The method was immunoSEQ multiplex PCR; TCRdb's version includes in-frame clones alone and lacks a portion of them. That table gives V, J and clone size, and the DNA gave D and trimming. The sample includes 250,000 to 400,000 clones, around 90% of them seen just once. Seattle researchers signed up patients amid active infection and tracked them longitudinally. The CDR3 has 14 residues. CDR1 is MNHEY, CDR2 SMNVEV, per germline (reference sequence). V was pared by 5 bases and J by 2 bases, with 4 bases of the junction left unmatched. This clone was seen a few times.

The genes are TRBV27 and TRBJ2-3; TRBD2 aligns across 7 bases. The specimen sequenced was peripheral blood. This receptor was obtained from a woman aged 25 to 39 with COVID-19, enrolled during active disease. In DNA form, the CDR3 reads TGTGCCAGCAGTCTCCGGGACTACACAGATACGCAGTATTTT. It yields the protein CASSLRDYTDTQYF.